A single sample gave rise to the 8 T cell receptor beta chains below, sequenced in a study of blood T cell repertoires in COVID-19. Here immunoSEQ multiplex PCR was the method, and the copy in TCRdb shows in-frame clones only, minus some. The sample gives roughly 44,000 clones, around nine tenths of which show up once; 13% is in the top ten. The specimen sequenced was peripheral blood. The receptors stem from an elderly man with acute or convalescent COVID-19.

V and J are TRBV27 and TRBJ1-2, with 8 bases aligning to TRBD1. J gave up 8 bases and V 5 bases, and 16 bases lay outside the gene matches. This CDR3 contains 16 residues. CDR1 is MNHEY and CDR2 is SMNVEV in the germline V gene (reference sequence). The CDR3 spells CASSPAGTGIFRGYTF. CDR3 coding DNA: TGTGCCAGCAGTCCAGCCGGGACAGGAATTTTTAGAGGCTACACCTTC.

The chain recombines TRBV15 with TRBJ2-7; 7 bases line up with TRBD1. The CDR3 contains 14 residues. V shed 3 bases, J shed 4 bases, and the junction held 6 bases outside the gene matches. CDR1 is LNHNV and CDR2 is YYDKDF in the germline V gene (reference sequence). CDR3 coding DNA: TGTGCCACCAGCAGGCACCGGGACAGTTACGAGCAGTACTTC. This gives the protein CATSRHRDSYEQYF.

The rearrangement links TRBV10-3 to TRBJ1-5; no clear D gene. The V end lost 2 bases, the J end lost 2 bases, and 7 bases lay between the germline ends. CDR1 is ENHRY and CDR2 is SYGVKD in the germline V gene. The CDR3 extends over 14 amino acids. The CDR3 is CAISEGLGNQPQHF. In nucleotides, the CDR3 is TGTGCCATCAGTGAGGGTCTAGGCAATCAGCCCCAGCATTTT.

The chain uses TRBV5-1 and TRBJ1-3; D is perhaps TRBD1 (6 bases). CDR3 length: 14 amino acids. V was trimmed by 4 bases and J by 5 bases, leaving 13 bases between them. The germline V gene has CDR1 SGHRS and CDR2 YFSETQ. The CDR3 coding sequence is TGCGCCAGCAGCGTCGGGGGGCAAAGAAACACCATATATTTT. Its translation is CASSVGGQRNTIYF.

This clone was counted only a few times. The CDR3 loop is CSFLHQGGYTF. CDR3 nucleotides: TGCAGCTTTTTACACCAGGGAGGCTACACCTTC. The J gene is TRBJ1-2, the V gene TRBV29-1, with a tentative D call TRBD1 (5 bases). With 8 bases removed from V and 8 bases from J, the gap between germline ends came to 15 bases. The CDR3 has 11 amino acids. Germline CDR1 SQVTM, CDR2 ANQGSEA.

This chain joins TRBV28 and TRBJ2-7; TRBD2 matches 12 bases. Trimming cost V 1 base and J 0 bases; bases outside gene matches: 7. The V gene's germline CDR1 is MDHEN and CDR2 SYDVKM. The CDR3 contains 18 residues. CDR3 in amino acids: CASSLSTSGGAASYEQYF. DNA of the CDR3: TGTGCCAGCAGTTTATCGACTAGCGGGGGTGCCGCCTCCTACGAGCAGTACTTC.

The V gene is TRBV6-5, the J gene TRBJ2-1; 12 bases line up with TRBD1. The CDR3 extends over 14 amino acids. V shed 8 bases, J shed 8 bases, and the junction held 7 bases outside the gene matches. Looked up from germline, CDR1 is MNHEY and CDR2 is SVGAGI. CDR3 residues: CASGRDRGPYEQFF. The CDR3 DNA follows: TGTGCCAGCGGACGGGACAGGGGGCCGTATGAGCAGTTCTTC.

The CDR3, as DNA: TGTGCCAGCAGTGAAACTAGGACGGCCGCCTTTGGCTACACCTTC. It codes for CASSETRTAAFGYTF. This chain uses TRBV6-1 with TRBJ1-2; D gene uncertain. V dropped 2 bases and J dropped 7 bases, with 17 bases sitting between them. Germline V gene sequence: CDR1 MNHNS, CDR2 SASEGT. The CDR3 extends over 15 amino acids.